This T cell receptor beta chain was found in a study of blood T cell repertoires in COVID-19. Study in general: COVID-19 samples collected from the United States, Italy and Spain covered acute and convalescent phases. PBMCs, B-cell-depleted T cells, or T cells were the source of the cDNA or gDNA that made up the material.

Germline-derived CDR1 and CDR2 are SGDLS and YYNGEE. CDR3 length equals 15 residues. V dropped 4 bases and J dropped 4; count of bases not matched to a gene: 4. As processed by the authors: Reference gene primer amplification gave estimated nucleated cell counts. Produced via immunoSEQ multiplex PCR; TCRdb's table is partial and in-frame only. Clone size and the V and J calls come from that table; the DNA yielded D and trimming. The profile covers roughly 120,000 clones, with 75% to 85% appearing a single time and under 8% taken by the ten largest. Sequenced: peripheral blood. The receptor was isolated from a man aged 65 to 85 with acute or convalescent COVID-19. The rearrangement links TRBV9 to TRBJ2-2, with 10 bases matching TRBD1. For the CDR3, the DNA is TGTGCCAGCAGCCGGGACAGGGGCAGCACCGGGGAGCTGTTTTTT. Amino acid sequence: CASSRDRGSTGELFF.